This T cell receptor beta chain came from a study of identical twins. This clonotype was found a few times. TCRdb re-analysed the 5' RACE reads in MiXCR, keeping a single row per CDR3 protein. The table lists approximately 630,000 distinct CDR3 sequences, about 7.6% of them singletons. The CDR3 loop spans 16 amino acids. The ends were cut back, 4 bases at V and 0 bases at J, with 14 bases in the middle. In germline, CDR1 is SGHRS, CDR2 YFSETQ. The sample also formed part of further work on yellow fever vaccine responses in identical twins.

The sample comprised PBMCs. The gene calls are TRBV5-1 and TRBJ1-3; TRBD1 might be the D (6 bases). This sequence was found in a woman younger than 35 in good health. CDR3 protein: CASSLQDSLSGNTIYF. The CDR3 DNA is TGCGCCAGCAGCCTCCAGGACAGCCTCTCTGGAAACACCATATATTTT.